This T cell receptor beta chain was obtained from a study of T cell repertoires in cytomegalovirus infection. Turning to the study itself: The authors used CMV epitopes that were HLA-C-restricted (recently identified) and HLA-B-restricted (well studied). The study's findings and limits: CMV-specific TCR beta clonotypes restricted by HLA-C dominated the ex vivo response. Carriage of CMV together with the relevant HLA was identifiable through cumulative public TCR beta family frequency.

This CDR3 has 15 amino acids. Trimming pared 4 bases from V and 5 bases from J, leaving 20 bases between. Per the germline V gene, CDR1 is SQVTM and CDR2 is ANQGSEA. Turning to this clonotype: As yet, its antigen is unknown.

TCRdb reprocessed the reads via MiXCR and lists one record per CDR3 protein. Here the sample spans some 700,000 distinct CDR3 sequences, around 31% being singletons. Here the sequenced sample was cultured PBMCs, taken from culture after CMV antigen stimulation. This TCR was recovered from a human donor in good health (CMV status not recorded). Some clones in this sample may be carry-over from other donors' samples. This rearrangement joins TRBV29-1 to TRBJ2-5, with D tentatively TRBD1 (5 bases). CDR3 sequence (DNA): TGCAGCGTTGGATCCGGGTCCAACTCAGGGGAGACCCAGTACTTC. Its protein product is CSVGSGSNSGETQYF.